A single sample gave rise to the 15 T cell receptor beta chains below, sequenced in a study of early T cells in non-severe SARS-CoV-2 infection. TCRdb re-derived calls from the 5' RACE reads in MiXCR, one entry per CDR3 protein. The sample consists of just under 90,000 distinct CDR3 sequences, around 14% of them appearing once. The sequencing sample was made of whole blood. These receptors were obtained from an adult who was a healthcare worker with PCR-confirmed SARS-CoV-2 infection or an uninfected control (not recorded which).

This clonotype has at least ten counts. V is TRBV12-5 and J is TRBJ1-1; no clear D gene. Germline assignment: CDR1 LGHNT and CDR2 FRNRAP. V gave up 5 bases and J gave up 3 bases, with 13 bases separating them. This CDR3 has 14 residues. The CDR3 DNA is TGTGCTAGTGGTCCTGTAGCGCCGGACACTGAAGCTTTCTTT. Amino acid sequence: CASGPVAPDTEAFF.

The J gene is TRBJ2-1, the V gene TRBV7-2, with TRBD2 as a possible D gene (6 bases). This CDR3 is 16 amino acids long. Trimming left V 5 bases short and J 2 bases short, with 16 bases between. Germline V gene sequence: CDR1 SGHTA, CDR2 FQGNSA. The CDR3 here is CASSTSGAVTYNEQFF. CDR3 nucleotide sequence: TGTGCCAGCAGCACCTCGGGAGCGGTAACCTACAATGAGCAGTTCTTC.

This clonotype was seen ten or more times. V is TRBV5-1 and J is TRBJ1-4; TRBD1 might be the D (5 bases). Deletions cut 4 bases from V and 3 bases from J, with 10 bases between. There are 14 residues in the CDR3. Per the germline V gene, CDR1 is SGHRS and CDR2 is YFSETQ. In nucleotides, the CDR3 is TGCGCCAGCAGCGCTTGGGGGTCTAATGAAAAACTGTTTTTT. It yields the protein CASSAWGSNEKLFF.

The genes are TRBV7-9 and TRBJ1-5; D unclear. CDR1 is SEHNR, CDR2 FQNEAQ, per germline (reference sequence). Trimming pared 3 bases from V and 3 bases from J, leaving 6 bases between. The CDR3 loop spans 13 amino acids. For the CDR3, the DNA is TGTGCCAGCAGCTTGGAGTACAATCAGCCCCAGCATTTT. It is translated as CASSLEYNQPQHF.

The chain has TRBV9 and TRBJ2-3, with D uncertain. V was cut by 2 bases and J by 4 bases, with 5 bases left in between. This CDR3 spans 12 amino acids. Germline CDR1 and CDR2: SGDLS and YYNGEE. The CDR3, as DNA: TGTGCCAGCAGCGTTTCTCCAGATACGCAGTATTTT. This encodes CASSVSPDTQYF.

This clonotype has ten or more counts. V is TRBV7-8 and J is TRBJ2-2; D gene uncertain. The CDR3 is 13 residues long. Looked up from germline, CDR1 is SGHVS and CDR2 is FQNEAQ. Trimming left V 3 bases short and J 6 bases short, with 8 bases between. CDR3 loop: CASSFGVAGELFF. CDR3 sequence (DNA): TGTGCCAGCAGCTTTGGTGTCGCCGGGGAGCTGTTTTTT.

This clonotype was recorded a few times. The chain has TRBV21-1 and TRBJ1-1. TRBV21-1 is an annotated pseudogene. The length of the CDR3 is 15 residues. CDR3 DNA sequence: TGTGCCAGCAGCAAAGCGGTTCACCCGAACACTGAAGCTTTCTTT. Protein: CASSKAVHPNTEAFF.

Here the CDR3 DNA reads TGTGCCAGCAGCTTAGAGGCCAATTCGGCGGATACGCAGTATTTT. Protein sequence: CASSLEANSADTQYF. The gene calls are TRBV7-9 and TRBJ2-3; no reliable D call. The CDR3 has 15 residues. Trimming shortened V by 1 base and J by 6 bases, and 14 bases separated the two germline ends. The germline CDR1 and CDR2 sequences are SEHNR and FQNEAQ (reference sequence).

The chain joins TRBV20-1 to TRBJ2-7; D is perhaps TRBD1 or TRBD2 (5 bases each). This CDR3 is 14 amino acids long. CDR1 and CDR2 (germline): DFQATT, SNEGSKA (reference sequence). Trimming took 3 bases from V and 4 from J, leaving 16 bases between them. The CDR3 bases are TGCAGTGCTAGGAACGGGGCCCAGGGTTACGAGCAGTACTTC. Its translation: CSARNGAQGYEQYF.

The chain couples TRBV29-1 to TRBJ1-1; TRBD1 agrees at 7 bases. CDR1 and CDR2 (germline): SQVTM, ANQGSEA. The CDR3 has 12 residues. V gave up 7 bases and J gave up 3 bases; unmatched junction bases: 5. In DNA, the CDR3 is TGCAGCGCGGGACAGAAGCACACTGAAGCTTTCTTT. This encodes CSAGQKHTEAFF. The whole variable domain, remainder taken from reference TRBV29-1 and TRBJ1-1, is SAVISQKPSRDICQRGTSLTIQCQVDSQVTMMFWYRQQPGQSLTLIATANQGSEATYESGFVIDKFPISRPNLTFSTLTVSNMSPEDSSIYLCSAGQKHTEAFFGQGTRLTVV.

This chain uses TRBV27 with TRBJ2-3; 11 bases are a match to TRBD2. CDR3 size: 14 residues. With V trimmed by 6 bases and J by 7 bases, 6 bases remained unmatched. Germline CDR1 and CDR2: MNHEY and SMNVEV (reference sequence). The CDR3 is CASRKLAGDNTQYF. The CDR3 DNA reads as TGTGCCAGCAGGAAACTAGCGGGGGATAATACGCAGTATTTT.

This clonotype was detected a few times. The CDR3 DNA reads TGTGCCAGCAGTTACTCGACGGTCGGCCCAGACGAAGCTTTCTTT. It yields the protein CASSYSTVGPDEAFF. J is TRBJ1-1 and V is TRBV6-2 or TRBV6-3; no clear D. V lost 0 bases to trimming and J lost 8 bases, with 16 bases between them. Germline V CDR1 and CDR2: MNHEY, SVGEGT. The CDR3 loop spans 15 amino acids.

The rearrangement uses TRBV14 and TRBJ1-5, with D maybe TRBD1 (6 bases). The CDR3 runs 13 residues. V lost 4 bases and J 5 bases, leaving 9 bases between the germline ends. The germline gives CDR1 SGHDN, CDR2 FVKESK. CDR3 residues: CASSRNRDQPQHF. Here the CDR3 DNA reads TGTGCCAGCAGCCGGAACAGGGATCAGCCCCAGCATTTT.

This clonotype was seen at least ten times. This chain uses TRBV5-1 with TRBJ2-7; unclear D gene. This CDR3 comprises 13 residues. Per the germline V gene, CDR1 is SGHRS and CDR2 is YFSETQ. V gave up 7 bases and J gave up 2 bases, with 13 bases separating them. CDR3 nucleotide sequence: TGCGCCAGCCACGATGGACCGGCCTACGAGCAGTACTTC. Translation gives CASHDGPAYEQYF.

This clonotype was found a few times. The chain links TRBV6-2 or TRBV6-3 to TRBJ2-1; TRBD2 might be the D (7 bases). Germline CDR1 reads MNHEY; CDR2 reads SVGEGT. The CDR3 extends over 12 amino acids. V lost 4 bases to trimming and J lost 9 bases, with 10 bases between them. CDR3 DNA: TGTGCCAGCAGTTTAGGGGGGGTTGAGCAGTTCTTC. It translates to CASSLGGVEQFF.